These 25 T cell receptor beta chains came from one sample sequenced in a study of a mutant IDH1 vaccine in newly diagnosed glioma (dated by TCRdb to 2020 to 2023). Library preparation used the immunoSEQ multiplex PCR assay. TCRdb holds this immuneACCESS table with in-frame rearrangements only. Some clones are missing; in checked studies, unresolved V genes explain under half, and the rest has no known cause. Counted in this sample were roughly 86,000 clones; nearly 90% of them appeared once. The top ten constitute 0.77% of the sample. For these TCRs, the target antigens are not known. Per the publication, the time point label means: week 47, end of study. Each vaccine dose, consisting of 300 ug of a 20-mer mutant IDH1 peptide in Montanide, was administered subcutaneously with topical imiquimod. Sequences were derived from PBMCs, sampled from a glioma patient whose treatment included an IDH1 peptide vaccine. The receptor source for this set is a woman aged 45-60 years with glioma.

In this sample, this clone turned up a few times. The genes are TRBV25-1 and TRBJ2-5; 9 bases are shared with TRBD2. CDR3 size: 15 residues. Germline V CDR1 and CDR2: MGHDK, SYGVNS. V lost 6 bases to trimming and J lost 5 bases; unmatched junction nucleotides: 10. The CDR3 sequence: CASRGTIAGDETQYF. The CDR3 nucleotides read TGTGCCAGCAGGGGAACCATAGCGGGAGATGAGACCCAGTACTTC.

The chain couples TRBV2 to TRBJ1-4, with 9 bases that match TRBD1. The V gene's germline CDR1 is SNHLY and CDR2 FYNNEI. V was clipped by 10 bases and J by 6 bases; unmatched bases: 6. The CDR3 runs 13 residues. CDR3 DNA: TGTGCCACCAAGACAGGGGGGGATGAAAAACTGTTTTTT. Its protein product is CATKTGGDEKLFF.

The chain joins TRBV27 to TRBJ1-5; D gene unclear. This CDR3 is 13 amino acids long. The germline V gene encodes CDR1 MNHEY and CDR2 SMNVEV (reference sequence). The V end was cut by 5 bases, the J end by 4 bases, with 9 bases between. As DNA, the CDR3 is TGTGCCAGCAGTCACCCGGGGAATCAGCCCCAGCATTTT. The encoded protein is CASSHPGNQPQHF.

The V gene is TRBV5-1, the J gene TRBJ1-3; D ambiguous. Germline CDR1 is SGHRS and CDR2 is YFSETQ. CDR3 size: 14 residues. The V gene lost 2 bases and the J gene lost 0 bases, with 6 bases spanning the gap. CDR3 in DNA: TGCGCCAGCAGCTTAGCAAGCTCTGGAAACACCATATATTTT. It specifies CASSLASSGNTIYF.

CDR3 in DNA: TGTGCCACCAGCAGTACCCGGCAGGGGCCCACCCATGAGCAGTTCTTC. Amino acids: CATSSTRQGPTHEQFF. V gene TRBV15 combines with J gene TRBJ2-1; tentative D call: TRBD1 (6 bases). Trimming took off 3 bases at V and 8 bases at J, with 20 bases between the two ends. The CDR3 runs to 16 residues. Germline V gene sequence: CDR1 LNHNV, CDR2 YYDKDF (reference sequence). Drawing the rest from reference TRBV15 and TRBJ2-1, the complete variable domain is DAMVIQNPRYQVTQFGKPVTLSCSQTLNHNVMYWYQQKSSQAPKLLFHYYDKDFNNEADTPDNFQSRRPNTSFCFLDIRSPGLGDTAMYLCATSSTRQGPTHEQFFGPGTRLTVL.

The chain couples TRBV28 to TRBJ2-1; TRBD2 agrees at 7 bases. Germline CDR1 reads MDHEN; CDR2 reads SYDVKM. The CDR3 covers 17 residues. Trimming removed 7 bases from V and 5 bases from J; junction bases left unmatched: 17. The CDR3 DNA reads as TGTGCCAGCATCCCCCAACCCGGGAGGAGAGGCAACAATGAGCAGTTCTTC. It specifies CASIPQPGRRGNNEQFF.

The rearrangement links TRBV27 to TRBJ2-1, with 7 bases identical to TRBD2. The CDR3 totals 17 residues. Germline CDR1 and CDR2: MNHEY and SMNVEV (reference sequence). Losses at the gene ends were 4 bases for V and 7 bases for J; bases not matched to a gene: 16. The DNA for the CDR3 is TGTGCCAGCAGTTCGCTAGGACCTAGCGGATTGGGGAATGAGCAGTTCTTC. Translating gives CASSSLGPSGLGNEQFF.

The chain uses TRBV6-5 and TRBJ2-7, with 10 nucleotides matching TRBD2. Germline lookup yields CDR1 MNHEY and CDR2 SVGAGI. With 6 bases clipped from V and 0 bases from J, the junction kept 5 bases outside the gene matches. This CDR3 spans 15 amino acids. The DNA of the CDR3 is TGTGCCAGCAGGCTAGCGGGAGCATACTCCTACGAGCAGTACTTC. This sequence encodes CASRLAGAYSYEQYF.

J is TRBJ1-1 and V is TRBV15; possibly TRBD1 for D (6 bases). This CDR3 contains 14 residues. Germline V gene lookup returns CDR1 LNHNV and CDR2 YYDKDF (reference sequence). With 4 bases removed from V and 5 bases from J, the gap between germline ends came to 14 bases. The CDR3 nucleotides read TGTGCCACCAGCACAGGGGCGAAGAGGACTGAAGCTTTCTTT. Translated: CATSTGAKRTEAFF.

This clone was detected only a few times. Within the sample, other DNA sequences also encode this same CDR3. V is TRBV28 and J is TRBJ1-5; D is uncertain. This CDR3 is 14 amino acids long. Germline-derived CDR1 and CDR2 are MDHEN and SYDVKM. V lost 5 bases, J lost 2 bases, and 10 bases lay in between. The CDR3 bases are TGTGCCAGCAGTCCTTTTGGGGGCAATCAGCCCCAGCATTTT. Residues: CASSPFGGNQPQHF.

This chain connects TRBV5-4 to TRBJ1-2; D is unresolved. The germline CDR1 and CDR2 sequences are SGHNT and YYREEE (reference sequence). The CDR3 is 15 amino acids. Trimming took 3 bases from V and 2 from J, leaving 14 bases between them. CDR3 amino acids: CASSSGDIRNYGYTF. DNA for the CDR3: TGTGCCAGCAGCTCCGGGGATATCCGGAACTATGGCTACACCTTC.

The chain uses TRBV9 and TRBJ2-7, with 7 bases lining up with TRBD2. Trimming cost V 3 bases and J 4 bases; bases outside gene matches: 10. The germline V gene encodes CDR1 SGDLS and CDR2 YYNGEE. The CDR3 runs 15 residues. The CDR3 coding sequence is TGTGCCAGCAGCGAGTCGGTCTCGCGGGAGTACGAGCAGTACTTC. Its protein is CASSESVSREYEQYF.

J is TRBJ1-1 and V is TRBV21-1; the D call in the table, TRBD1, was not verified against the DNA. TRBV21-1 is a documented pseudogene. The CDR3 extends over 17 amino acids. CDR3 in amino acids: CASSKVGTGQMNTEAFF. The DNA of the CDR3 is TGTGCCAGCAGCAAAGTAGGGACGGGACAAATGAACACTGAAGCTTTCTTT.

The rearrangement links TRBV29-1 to TRBJ1-6; 9 positions match TRBD1. The CDR3 is made up of 13 amino acids. J was trimmed by 7 bases and V by 5 bases; bases with no gene match: 3. Germline CDR1 SQVTM, CDR2 ANQGSEA. The CDR3 is CSVLGQGNSPLHF. DNA for the CDR3: TGCAGCGTTTTAGGACAGGGGAATTCACCCCTCCACTTT.

A few counts support this clone. J is TRBJ1-4 and V is TRBV18; no clear D. Germline V CDR1 and CDR2: KGHSH, LQKENI. Trimming left V 5 bases short and J 0 bases short, with 4 bases between. CDR3 length: 13 amino acids. Here the CDR3 DNA reads TGTGCCAGCTCAGGGACAACTAATGAAAAACTGTTTTTT. This translates into CASSGTTNEKLFF.

This sequence joins TRBV19 and TRBJ1-5, with TRBD1 identical over 9 bases. Trimming removed 7 bases from V and 9 bases from J; junction bases left unmatched: 16. The CDR3 runs 16 residues. Germline V CDR1 and CDR2: LNHDA, SQIVND (reference sequence). The CDR3, as DNA: TGTGCCAGTACCAAATTGGGACAGGGATTAATCAGGCCCCAGCATTTT. It codes for CASTKLGQGLIRPQHF.

This chain connects TRBV28 to TRBJ2-5; 10 bases match TRBD1. From germline, CDR1 is MDHEN and CDR2 SYDVKM. The CDR3 is made up of 15 amino acids. Trimming cost V 8 bases and J 5 bases; bases outside gene matches: 11. The CDR3 DNA reads TGTGCCAGCCTTACTACGGGACAGGGGTGGGAGACCCAGTACTTC. Its protein is CASLTTGQGWETQYF.

The chain uses TRBV19 and TRBJ2-5; D gene unclear. The CDR3 has 13 amino acids. The V end lost 5 bases, the J end lost 3 bases, and 10 bases lay between the germline ends. In germline, CDR1 is LNHDA, CDR2 SQIVND (reference sequence). Here the CDR3 DNA reads TGTGCCAGTAGTTCCCGACTGGAAGAGACCCAGTACTTC. This codes for CASSSRLEETQYF. Complete variable domain (other parts from reference TRBV19 and TRBJ2-5): DGGITQSPKYLFRKEGQNVTLSCEQNLNHDAMYWYRQDPGQGLRLIYYSQIVNDFQKGDIAEGYSVSREKKESFPLTVTSAQKNPTAFYLCASSSRLEETQYFGPGTRLLVL.

This clone was detected only once. Written as DNA, the CDR3 is TGTGCCAGCAGCTTAGACAGGGGAACTGGCTACACCTTC. Translating gives CASSLDRGTGYTF. This chain connects TRBV7-6 to TRBJ1-2, with 7 bases matching TRBD1. V shed 1 base, J shed 7 bases, and the junction held 3 bases outside the gene matches. Germline assignment: CDR1 SGHVS and CDR2 FNYEAQ. CDR3 length equals 13 residues.

This clone was counted once. V and J are TRBV5-6 and TRBJ1-1; tentative D call: TRBD1 (6 bases). The V and J ends lost 4 bases and 1 base respectively, with 11 bases between them. The CDR3 consists of 14 residues. Germline-derived CDR1 and CDR2 are SGHDT and YYEEEE. CDR3 residues: CASSPGQRNTEAFF. The CDR3 DNA sequence: TGTGCCAGCAGCCCCGGACAGAGGAACACTGAAGCTTTCTTT.

The chain carries TRBV28 and TRBJ2-1, with a possible D match to TRBD2 (6 bases). Trimming left V 3 bases short and J 7 bases short, with 16 bases between. The germline V gene encodes CDR1 MDHEN and CDR2 SYDVKM. This CDR3 spans 15 amino acids. The chain's CDR3 is CASSFGRIGKNEQFF. As DNA, the CDR3 is TGTGCCAGCAGTTTCGGGAGAATAGGTAAAAATGAGCAGTTCTTC.

The V gene is TRBV27, the J gene TRBJ2-7, with TRBD1 matching 12 bases. CDR1 is MNHEY, CDR2 SMNVEV, per germline (reference sequence). The CDR3 is 14 residues long. V dropped 5 bases and J dropped 4; count of bases not matched to a gene: 3. The CDR3 sequence: CASSRDRGPYEQYF. CDR3 DNA: TGTGCCAGCAGTCGGGACAGGGGGCCTTACGAGCAGTACTTC.

The V call is TRBV20-1, the J call TRBJ2-7, with D uncertain. Looked up from germline, CDR1 is DFQATT and CDR2 is SNEGSKA (reference sequence). The V end lost 2 bases, the J end lost 7 bases, and 9 bases lay between the germline ends. CDR3 length: 11 amino acids. CDR3 protein: CSARPSLEQYF. As DNA, the CDR3 is TGCAGTGCTAGACCCTCTTTAGAGCAGTACTTC.

CDR3: CASSPGLAQETQYF. DNA for the CDR3: TGTGCCAGCAGCCCCGGACTAGCCCAAGAGACCCAGTACTTC. The rearrangement links TRBV11-2 to TRBJ2-5; 8 bases map to TRBD2. Germline assignment: CDR1 SGHAT and CDR2 FQNNGV. The CDR3 totals 14 residues. The J segment lost 1 base and the V segment lost 5 bases, leaving 3 bases of the junction unmatched.

This chain connects TRBV10-1 to TRBJ2-1; D remains unclear. The CDR3 is 17 amino acids. Trimming left V 0 bases short and J 3 bases short, with 15 bases between. CDR1 and CDR2 from the germline V gene are WNHNN and SYGVQD (reference sequence). DNA of the CDR3: TGCGCCAGCAGTGAGTCGACTGGGTTTGGGATCTACAATGAGCAGTTCTTC. This translates into CASSESTGFGIYNEQFF.